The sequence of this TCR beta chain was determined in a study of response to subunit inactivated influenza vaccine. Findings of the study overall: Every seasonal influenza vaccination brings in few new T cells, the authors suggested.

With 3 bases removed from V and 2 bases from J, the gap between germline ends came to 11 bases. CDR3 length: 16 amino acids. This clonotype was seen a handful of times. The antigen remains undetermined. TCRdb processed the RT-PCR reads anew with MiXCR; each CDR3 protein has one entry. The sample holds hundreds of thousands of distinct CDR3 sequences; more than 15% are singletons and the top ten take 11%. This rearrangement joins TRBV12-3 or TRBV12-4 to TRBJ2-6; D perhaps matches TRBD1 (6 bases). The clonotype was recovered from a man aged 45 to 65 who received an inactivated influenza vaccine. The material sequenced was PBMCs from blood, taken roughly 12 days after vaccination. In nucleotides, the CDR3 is TGTGCCAGCAGTTTCCACAGGGTTACTGGGGCCAACGTCCTGACTTTC. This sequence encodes CASSFHRVTGANVLTF.